Following are 21 T cell receptor beta chains from one sample sequenced in a study of identical twins. TCRdb re-analysed the 5' RACE reads in MiXCR, keeping a single row per CDR3 protein. Of approximately 1.8 million distinct CDR3 sequences detected, roughly a third appear once; the ten largest clones hold about 0.27%. The sample comprised cord blood. The receptor set was obtained from a newborn girl in good health.

This chain joins TRBV30 and TRBJ2-3; TRBD2 aligns across 7 bases. V shed 8 bases and J 2 bases; nucleotides not matched to a gene: 7. The CDR3 covers 13 residues. CDR1 is GTSNPN, CDR2 SVGIG, per germline (reference sequence). As DNA, the CDR3 is TGTGCCGGACTAGGCTCACACACAGATACGCAGTATTTT. It encodes CAGLGSHTDTQYF.

This clonotype was recorded a few times. V is TRBV9 and J is TRBJ2-5, with 9 bases aligning to TRBD2. Losses at the gene ends were 0 bases for V and 3 bases for J; bases not matched to a gene: 3. Germline CDR1 is SGDLS and CDR2 is YYNGEE. CDR3 length: 15 amino acids. In nucleotides, the CDR3 is TGTGCCAGCAGCGTAGGTCCTAGCGGGGAAGAGACCCAGTACTTC. Its protein is CASSVGPSGEETQYF. The full variable domain, with the rest looked up from reference TRBV9 and TRBJ2-5, is DSGVTQTPKHLITATGQRVTLRCSPRSGDLSVYWYQQSLDQGLQFLIQYYNGEERAKGNILERFSAQQFPDLHSELNLSSLELGDSALYFCASSVGPSGEETQYFGPGTRLLVL.

The count of this clonotype is one. The chain uses TRBV4-1 and TRBJ2-7; 8 positions match TRBD2. Germline V gene lookup returns CDR1 MGHRA and CDR2 YSYEKL. With V trimmed by 4 bases and J by 8 bases, 25 bases remained unmatched. The CDR3 has 19 residues. The CDR3 DNA sequence: TGCGCCAGCAGCCTGAGGCTTCAGGGGTCAGCGGGGGACGTCCTCAAGCAGTACTTC. Translation: CASSLRLQGSAGDVLKQYF.

Of note for this clonotype: Compared with germline, one end of the junction differs, possibly owing to a read error. The CDR3 region is CASRRGGGSTDMQYF. DNA for the CDR3: TGTGCCAGCCGCCGGGGCGGGGGTAGCACAGATATGCAGTATTTT. This chain connects TRBV3-1 to TRBJ2-3, with 7 bases fitting TRBD2. From germline, CDR1 is LGHDT and CDR2 YNNKEL (reference sequence). The CDR3 contains 15 residues.

In its sample, this clonotype was seen many times. J is TRBJ2-4 and V is TRBV4-2, with 8 nucleotides matching TRBD1. Germline V lookup: CDR1 LGHNA, CDR2 YNFKEQ. CDR3 size: 19 residues. The J segment lost 0 bases and the V segment lost 0 bases, leaving 10 bases of the junction unmatched. CDR3 amino acids: CASSQDSTQGALAKNIQYF. In DNA form, the CDR3 reads TGTGCCAGCAGCCAAGATAGTACGCAGGGGGCCTTAGCCAAAAACATTCAGTACTTC.

V and J are TRBV6-5 and TRBJ1-2; the match to TRBD1 covers 8 bases. The junction had 6 bases not matched to a gene; V was cut back by 4 bases and J by 8 bases. The germline CDR1 and CDR2 sequences are MNHEY and SVGAGI. This CDR3 is 13 amino acids long. The CDR3, as DNA: TGTGCCAGCAGTTCCCGGACAGGGCAAGGCTACACCTTC. It specifies CASSSRTGQGYTF.

The table lists this clonotype with many counts. The chain is built from TRBV4-2 and TRBJ2-1; a possible D gene is TRBD2 (5 bases). Trimming removed 2 bases at V and 0 bases at J, with 8 bases between. Germline values: CDR1 LGHNA, CDR2 YNFKEQ. The CDR3 runs to 15 residues. The CDR3 nucleotides read TGTGCCAGCAGCCAAATCACTAGCTCCTACAATGAGCAGTTCTTC. This encodes CASSQITSSYNEQFF.

The V and J genes are TRBV7-2 and TRBJ2-1; 8 nucleotides align to TRBD2. CDR3 length: 15 amino acids. Germline CDR1 reads SGHTA; CDR2 reads FQGNSA. Trimming cost V 6 bases and J 8 bases; bases outside gene matches: 12. The CDR3 is CASRPLDREGHEQFF. The CDR3 DNA sequence: TGTGCCAGCAGGCCCTTGGATCGGGAGGGTCATGAGCAGTTCTTC. The full variable domain, in which reference TRBV7-2 and TRBJ2-1 provide the parts outside the CDR3, is GAGVSQSPSNKVTEKGKDVELRCDPISGHTALYWYRQSLGQGLEFLIYFQGNSAPDKSGLPSDRFSAERTGGSVSTLTIQRTQQEDSAVYLCASRPLDREGHEQFFGPGTRLTVL.

This clonotype was recorded a few times. The rearrangement joins TRBV28 to TRBJ2-7, with unresolved D. Deletions cut 5 bases from V and 3 bases from J, with 17 bases between. The CDR3 loop spans 15 amino acids. Germline V gene lookup returns CDR1 MDHEN and CDR2 SYDVKM. The CDR3 nucleotides read TGTGCCAGCAGTCTTCCCACTACAATGGACTACGAGCAGTACTTC. Translating it yields CASSLPTTMDYEQYF.

In its sample, this clonotype was seen a few times. The chain joins TRBV5-1 to TRBJ2-1; TRBD2 might be the D (6 bases). The length of the CDR3 is 13 residues. V was shortened by 7 bases and J by 6 bases, with 14 bases between the two germline ends. Germline assignment: CDR1 SGHRS and CDR2 YFSETQ. In nucleotides, the CDR3 is TGCGCCAGCCGTACCGGACTAAGCAATGAGCAGTTCTTC. It specifies CASRTGLSNEQFF.

Here the CDR3 DNA reads TGCGCCAGCAGCTTGGCCGGGACAGGGGGTCGGAACACTGAAGCTTTCTTT. It translates to CASSLAGTGGRNTEAFF. The chain joins TRBV5-1 to TRBJ1-1; TRBD1 agrees at 11 bases. CDR1 and CDR2 from the germline V gene are SGHRS and YFSETQ. The CDR3 runs 17 residues. With V trimmed by 0 bases and J by 1 base, 5 bases remained unmatched.

This clonotype was seen many times. The rearrangement links TRBV20-1 to TRBJ2-7; D is possibly TRBD1 (5 bases). The germline CDR1 and CDR2 sequences are DFQATT and SNEGSKA (reference sequence). The V end lost 6 bases, the J end lost 0 bases, and 12 bases lay between the germline ends. The CDR3 has 13 residues. The CDR3 nucleotides read TGCAGTGCCTCCTGGGGCAGCTCCTACGAGCAGTACTTC. It specifies CSASWGSSYEQYF.

This chain links TRBV20-1 with TRBJ2-5; the D gene is possibly TRBD1 (6 bases). CDR1 and CDR2 (germline): DFQATT, SNEGSKA (reference sequence). The CDR3 spans 12 residues. The V end was cut by 6 bases, the J end by 11 bases, with 19 bases between. CDR3 sequence reads: CSAVGTYNGQYF. The CDR3 DNA follows: TGCAGTGCCGTTGGGACATACAATGGGCAGTACTTC.

The CDR3 loop is CSAAIPGTDNSPLHF. The CDR3 DNA is TGCAGTGCCGCTATTCCCGGGACAGATAATTCACCCCTCCACTTT. The chain employs TRBV20-1 and TRBJ1-6, with 7 nucleotides matching TRBD1. Germline CDR1 reads DFQATT; CDR2 reads SNEGSKA (reference sequence). The CDR3 loop spans 15 amino acids. V was clipped by 6 bases and J by 5 bases; unmatched bases: 10.

This clonotype was seen ten or more times. This rearrangement joins TRBV19 to TRBJ2-5; 7 bases match TRBD2. The CDR3 is 14 residues long. V dropped 2 bases and J dropped 2; count of bases not matched to a gene: 2. Germline V lookup: CDR1 LNHDA, CDR2 SQIVND (reference sequence). The CDR3 coding sequence is TGTGCCAGTAGTATACTAGCGGAGCAAGAGACCCAGTACTTC. Protein: CASSILAEQETQYF.

The chain uses TRBV11-2 and TRBJ1-1; D is unclear. Trimming took 2 bases from V and 10 from J, leaving 14 bases between them. The CDR3 is made up of 13 amino acids. Germline V gene sequence: CDR1 SGHAT, CDR2 FQNNGV. In DNA, the CDR3 is TGTGCCAGCAGCTTACTTAGAGAAATGGTAGCTTTCTTT. Its translation: CASSLLREMVAFF.

A few counts support this clonotype. The V and J genes are TRBV10-3 and TRBJ2-2; 7 bases fit TRBD1. The CDR3 totals 15 residues. Per germline, CDR1 ENHRY and CDR2 SYGVKD. J was trimmed by 4 bases and V by 6 bases; bases with no gene match: 8. CDR3 bases: TGTGCCATCAGACCCGGACAGGATGTCACCGGGGAGCTGTTTTTT. Translating gives CAIRPGQDVTGELFF.

This clonotype was observed a few times. The chain carries TRBV4-1 and TRBJ1-2, with D possibly matching TRBD1 (5 bases). The V gene's germline CDR1 is MGHRA and CDR2 YSYEKL. V was cut by 2 bases and J by 5 bases, with 12 bases left in between. The CDR3 totals 14 residues. For the CDR3, the DNA is TGCGCCAGCAGCCAACTTCCAGGGTCGTATGGCTACACCTTC. Its protein is CASSQLPGSYGYTF.

The chain couples TRBV28 to TRBJ2-7; D may be TRBD2 (5 bases). This CDR3 comprises 15 residues. Looked up from germline, CDR1 is MDHEN and CDR2 is SYDVKM. V lost 5 bases to trimming and J lost 4 bases, with 18 bases between them. The CDR3 here is CASSQPLASLYEQYF. The CDR3 DNA sequence: TGTGCCAGCAGTCAGCCCCTAGCATCCCTTTACGAGCAGTACTTC.

V and J are TRBV3-1 and TRBJ2-5; the D gene is possibly TRBD2 (5 bases). V was shortened by 8 bases and J by 11 bases, with 30 bases between the two germline ends. CDR1 is LGHDT, CDR2 YNNKEL, per germline (reference sequence). The CDR3 runs to 16 residues. CDR3 DNA sequence: TGTGCCAGCTCACTAATAGCGTTCCCCTCTCGGAATGAGCAGTACTTC. The encoded protein is CASSLIAFPSRNEQYF.

V is TRBV29-1 and J is TRBJ2-5, with D perhaps TRBD1 (6 bases). Between the trimmed V and J ends, which lost 4 bases and 4 bases, there was a span of 10 bases. Germline lookup yields CDR1 SQVTM and CDR2 ANQGSEA. The CDR3 runs 12 residues. This chain's CDR3 is CSVGTAGETQYF. DNA of the CDR3: TGCAGCGTTGGGACAGCCGGAGAGACCCAGTACTTC. The entire variable domain, with the rest obtained from reference TRBV29-1 and TRBJ2-5, is as follows: SAVISQKPSRDICQRGTSLTIQCQVDSQVTMMFWYRQQPGQSLTLIATANQGSEATYESGFVIDKFPISRPNLTFSTLTVSNMSPEDSSIYLCSVGTAGETQYFGPGTRLLVL.